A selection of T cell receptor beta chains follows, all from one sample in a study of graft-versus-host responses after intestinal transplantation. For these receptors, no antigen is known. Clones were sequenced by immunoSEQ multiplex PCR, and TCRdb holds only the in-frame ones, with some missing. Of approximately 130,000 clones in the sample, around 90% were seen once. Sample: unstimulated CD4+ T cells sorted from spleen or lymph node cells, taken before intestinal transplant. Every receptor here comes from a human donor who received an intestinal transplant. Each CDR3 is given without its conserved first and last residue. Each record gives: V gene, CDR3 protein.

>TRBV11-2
ASSLKGGNTGELF
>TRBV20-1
SANYNEKLF
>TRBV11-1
ASSSSGDRYEQY
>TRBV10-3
AISESAGMYQETQY
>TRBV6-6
ASSRVYTEAF
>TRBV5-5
ASSVTGTAYEQY
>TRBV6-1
ASSETWTRETQY
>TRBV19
ASSMAFGVGGVYGYT
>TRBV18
ASSLPGQRGYT
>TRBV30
AWLPGQALPWGSPLH
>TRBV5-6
ASSRRGEQF
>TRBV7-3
ASSSGARGTEAF
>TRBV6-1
ASSDRDRTYNEQF
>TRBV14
ASSPTAYLAETQY
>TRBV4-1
ASSPGQGTLQETQY
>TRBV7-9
ASSSRGGRDTDTQY
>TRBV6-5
ASSERWDRD
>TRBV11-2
ASSRRVGRTS
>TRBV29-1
SGSEESWTQY
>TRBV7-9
ASSLVLINEKLF
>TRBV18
ASSPEGRNTEAF
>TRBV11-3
ASSLDLSRETQY
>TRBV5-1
ASSLGGSTDTQY
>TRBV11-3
ASSSQTQTGRNSPLH
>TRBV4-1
ASSQGPNNYEQY
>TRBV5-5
ASSWGTGNSPLH
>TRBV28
ASSPWGTGEEKLF